The 17 T cell receptor beta chains reported below all come from one sample, sequenced in a study of Tregs in tolerant kidney transplant recipients. Data came from immunoSEQ multiplex PCR; TCRdb stores just in-frame clones and leaves some out. The sample table includes about 31,000 clones. Recipients received nonmyeloablative bone marrow transplants from related graft donors, with transient mixed chimerism. The specimen comprised CD4+ T cells from blood (PBMCs), sampled 24 months after the transplant. These receptors came from a human patient who received a combined kidney and bone marrow transplant. Part of the T cell pool may stem from the graft donor.

Note on this clone: The read stops 3 residues short of the end of the CDR3; the missing end is completed from the germline J gene. V and J are TRBV5-1 and TRBJ1-2; D call uncertain. The CDR3 consists of 15 residues. Trimming removed 3 bases at V and 0 bases at J, with 12 bases between. The germline V gene has CDR1 SGHRS and CDR2 YFSETQ. This CDR3 is CASSSTVGSNYGYTF. The DNA read from the CDR3 is TGCGCCAGCAGCTCAACAGTTGGCTCTAACTATGGC.

Comments on this clone: The read is 3 residues too short to cover the CDR3 end, so that end is filled in from the germline J gene. This sequence joins TRBV20-1 and TRBJ2-5; 7 bases fit TRBD1. The CDR3 runs to 14 residues. V trimming: 4 bases; J trimming: 5 bases; junction bases outside the gene matches: 10. Germline lookup yields CDR1 DFQATT and CDR2 SNEGSKA (reference sequence). Incomplete CDR3 DNA: TGCAGTGCTACGCCCACAGGGGTTGGGGAGACC. Translated: CSATPTGVGET. The whole CDR3 reads CSATPTGVGETQYF.

Comments on this clone: Read sequence stops 3 residues before the CDR3 end, and the germline J gene provides the missing end. This chain joins TRBV27 and TRBJ1-6, with 12 bases fitting TRBD1. There are 17 residues in the CDR3. V lost 2 bases and J lost 7; bases outside the gene matches: 6. Germline loops: CDR1 MNHEY, CDR2 SMNVEV (reference sequence). The sequenced CDR3 bases are TGTGCCAGCAGTTTAAGGGACAGGGGGCTTGGCAATTCACCC. Translated: CASSLRDRGLGNSP. The whole CDR3 protein is CASSLRDRGLGNSPLHF.

About this clone: The DNA ends 3 residues before the CDR3 does, and the rest of the CDR3 is filled in from the germline J gene. The chain carries TRBV12-3 or TRBV12-4 and TRBJ1-2; D gene ambiguous. The length of the CDR3 is 13 residues. V gave up 5 bases and J gave up 0 bases, with 7 bases separating them. CDR3 region: CASSPRANYGYTF. The covered CDR3 bases are TGTGCCAGCAGTCCAAGGGCTAACTATGGC.

Regarding this clone: The read falls 3 residues short of the CDR3 end, and the missing part is taken from the germline J gene. V and J are TRBV7-2 and TRBJ1-2; no definite D call. Germline loops: CDR1 SGHTA, CDR2 FQGNSA. V shed 6 bases and J shed 4 bases, with 15 bases lying between them. The CDR3 runs to 14 residues. The part of the CDR3 DNA that was read is TGTGCCAGCAGTCGCCGTGAGAACATCTATGGC. It specifies CASSRRENIYG. The CDR3, in full, reads CASSRRENIYGYTF.

Concerning this clone itself: Read sequence stops 3 residues before the CDR3 end, and the germline J gene provides the missing end. V and J are TRBV10-3 and TRBJ2-5, with 7 bases lining up with TRBD1. The trim removed 0 bases at V and 3 bases at J, leaving 4 bases unmatched. Germline V lookup: CDR1 ENHRY, CDR2 SYGVKD. The CDR3 length is 15 residues. The CDR3 sequence: CAISESWDREETQYF. The sequenced CDR3 bases are TGTGCCATCAGTGAGTCTTGGGACAGAGAAGAGACC.

In regard to this clone: The CDR3 end lies 3 residues beyond the end of the read and is filled in from the germline J gene. V and J are TRBV20-1 and TRBJ2-3; D gene uncertain. V was clipped by 5 bases and J by 0 bases, with 12 bases between them. Germline V gives CDR1 DFQATT, CDR2 SNEGSKA (reference sequence). CDR3 length equals 14 residues. CDR3 loop: CSAFPLPSTDTQYF. The CDR3 DNA, read in part, is TGCAGTGCTTTCCCACTTCCTAGCACAGATACG.

Points on this clone: The CDR3 extends 3 residues past the end of the read, so its final part is completed from the germline J gene. The gene calls are TRBV5-4 and TRBJ2-3; D remains ambiguous. Trimming stripped 5 bases from V and 6 bases from J, with 10 bases between. The CDR3 is made up of 12 amino acids. Per germline, CDR1 SGHNT and CDR2 YYREEE (reference sequence). The covered CDR3 bases are TGTGCCAGCAGGAGATTCAGGGATACG. Translation: CASRRFRDT. The whole CDR3 sequence is CASRRFRDTQYF.

Remarks on this clone: The DNA ends 3 residues before the CDR3 does, and the rest of the CDR3 is filled in from the germline J gene. This chain links TRBV20-1 with TRBJ2-7; tentative D call: TRBD1 (5 bases). Per germline, CDR1 DFQATT and CDR2 SNEGSKA (reference sequence). Trimming pared 6 bases from V and 4 bases from J, leaving 13 bases between. CDR3 length: 12 residues. CDR3 in amino acids: CSATKGDYEQYF. The CDR3 bases that were read are TGCAGTGCCACCAAAGGGGATTACGAG.

A word on this clone: The read is 3 residues too short to cover the CDR3 end, so that end is filled in from the germline J gene. This chain uses TRBV2 with TRBJ1-3, with D possibly TRBD1 on 5 matching bases. The germline CDR1 and CDR2 sequences are SNHLY and FYNNEI. Trimming pared 9 bases from V and 1 base from J, leaving 10 bases between. This CDR3 region has 13 residues. The sequenced part of the CDR3 DNA is TGTGCCAGTGCGGGGGTGTCTGGAAACACC. This encodes CASAGVSGNT. The whole CDR3 is CASAGVSGNTIYF.

As to this clone: The read gets to within 3 residues of the CDR3 end, and the germline J gene fills in the rest. The chain carries TRBV5-1 and TRBJ1-3; D ambiguous. CDR1 and CDR2 from the germline V gene are SGHRS and YFSETQ. This CDR3 has 16 amino acids. V shed 0 bases and J shed 0 bases, with 10 bases lying between them. The CDR3 reads CASSLVGSTSGNTIYF. CDR3 DNA (partial): TGCGCCAGCAGCTTGGTGGGCTCAACCTCTGGAAACACC.

To note about this clone: Coverage ceases 3 residues before the CDR3 finishes, and the germline J gene fills in the end. This chain connects TRBV5-4 to TRBJ2-4; 7 bases fit TRBD1. The V segment lost 6 bases and the J segment 4 bases; nucleotides outside the gene matches: 7. Germline values: CDR1 SGHNT, CDR2 YYREEE (reference sequence). The length of the CDR3 is 14 residues. Incomplete CDR3 DNA: TGTGCCAGCACATCGGGACAGAAAAAAAACATT. Protein sequence: CASTSGQKKNI. The CDR3 in its entirety is CASTSGQKKNIQYF.

A remark on this clone: The sequence runs out 3 residues before the end of the CDR3; the remainder is reconstructed from the germline J gene. The rearrangement joins TRBV20-1 to TRBJ1-6, with unresolved D. The germline V and J ends were trimmed by 0 bases and 0 bases, with 9 bases remaining between them. The V gene's germline CDR1 is DFQATT and CDR2 SNEGSKA (reference sequence). This CDR3 has 16 amino acids. The DNA read from the CDR3 is TGCAGTGCTAGAGATCTTTCGGGCTCCTATAATTCACCC. It is translated as CSARDLSGSYNSP. From start to end, the CDR3 is CSARDLSGSYNSPLHF.

This CDR3 reads CASSRDRAHYGYTF. The CDR3 bases that were read are TGTGCCAGCAGTAGGGACAGGGCCCACTATGGC. The chain employs TRBV28 and TRBJ1-2; 9 bases fit TRBD1. The read gets to within 3 residues of the CDR3 end, and the germline J gene fills in the rest. The germline gives CDR1 MDHEN, CDR2 SYDVKM. The CDR3 has 14 residues. V shed 5 bases and J 3 bases; nucleotides not matched to a gene: 4.

A note on this clone: The DNA ends 3 residues before the CDR3 does, and the rest of the CDR3 is filled in from the germline J gene. The gene calls are TRBV28 and TRBJ2-5, with a tentative D call TRBD2 (6 bases). Germline CDR1 and CDR2: MDHEN and SYDVKM. This CDR3 region has 14 residues. The ends were cut back, 1 base at V and 2 bases at J, with 8 bases in the middle. This CDR3 reads CASSLSGLQETQYF. CDR3 bases read: TGTGCCAGCAGTTTATCAGGACTACAAGAGACC.

Notes on this clone: The read ends 3 residues shy of where the CDR3 ends; the end is completed using the germline J gene. This rearrangement joins TRBV7-3 to TRBJ1-1; D unresolved. The germline V and J ends were trimmed by 3 bases and 1 base, with 6 bases remaining between them. The CDR3 has 13 amino acids. Germline V gene sequence: CDR1 SGHTA, CDR2 FQGTGA. The CDR3 loop reads CASSFNRNTEAFF. The CDR3 DNA, read in part, is TGTGCCAGCAGCTTTAACAGGAACACTGAA.

The sequenced CDR3 bases are TGTGCCAGCAGTTTCTCGGGGAATCAGCCC. Encoded protein: CASSFSGNQP. The full CDR3 reads CASSFSGNQPQHF. The chain employs TRBV12-3 or TRBV12-4 and TRBJ1-5; no firm D call. The CDR3 extends 3 residues past the end of the read, so its final part is completed from the germline J gene. V was clipped by 3 bases and J by 4 bases, with 7 bases between them. There are 13 residues in the CDR3.